The present T cell receptor beta chain was sequenced within a study of CD8+CD57+ T cells in acquired aplastic anemia. The CDR3 contains 11 residues. Germline values: CDR1 LNHNV, CDR2 YYDKDF (reference sequence). The V end was cut by 9 bases, the J end by 3 bases, with 8 bases between. A word on this clonotype: What it binds is unknown.

Study-level points and caveats: Fewer than 30 shared CD8+ CDR3s appeared highly expressed within patients' immunodominant clones. With respect to CD8+ Simpson's diversity, patients and controls did not differ significantly.

TCR beta VDJ and CDR3 profiles were obtained from a genomic DNA template. TCRdb reanalysed the reads using MiXCR and keeps one entry per CDR3 protein. The sample lists roughly 150,000 distinct CDR3 sequences; 35% to 55% were seen once. The sequence was obtained from a human donor in good health. Sequenced: sorted CD4+, CD8+, or CD8+CD57+ T cells (not recorded which) from PBMCs. The rearrangement uses TRBV15 and TRBJ1-2; D is unresolved. Written as DNA, the CDR3 is TGTGCCACGCAAGAATACTATGGCTACACCTTC. Translated: CATQEYYGYTF. The entire variable domain, with the rest obtained from reference TRBV15 and TRBJ1-2, is as follows: DAMVIQNPRYQVTQFGKPVTLSCSQTLNHNVMYWYQQKSSQAPKLLFHYYDKDFNNEADTPDNFQSRRPNTSFCFLDIRSPGLGDTAMYLCATQEYYGYTFGSGTRLTVV.